The sequence of this T cell receptor beta chain was determined in a study of regulatory T cells in long-lasting Graves disease. Study observations and caveats: Small numbers of samples may have cut accuracy. Shared public clonotypes totalled about 2,800 in persistent patients, compared with about a thousand in new patients. There was favoring of TRBV28, TRBJ1-2 and TRBJ2-5 in persistent disease.

As concerns this clonotype: Its target is not known.

Construction of TCR beta libraries relied on iRepertoire HTBI primers and on Arm-PCR targeting CDR3 regions. TCRdb processed the multiplex PCR reads anew with MiXCR; each CDR3 protein has one entry. The sample contains under 450,000 distinct CDR3 sequences, 20% to 25% of which appear only once. Germline-derived CDR1 and CDR2 are DFQATT and SNEGSKA (reference sequence). V lost 5 bases to trimming and J lost 5 bases, with 15 bases between them. This CDR3 has 13 amino acids. Time point noted: persistent/refractory GD, antithyroid drugs over 5 years with positive TRAb. PBMCs were the source of the RNA used for TCR sequencing.

V is TRBV20-1 and J is TRBJ2-5, with D unresolved. The sequencing used peripheral blood mononuclear cells (PBMCs), collected when the disease was refractory, from a patient treated with antithyroid drugs. This clonotype originated in a woman aged 40 to 49 with Graves disease. In DNA form, the CDR3 reads TGCAGTGCTCCCCCGCTGGGAAGGGAGACCCAGTACTTC. Protein: CSAPPLGRETQYF.